These 26 T cell receptor beta chains came from one sample sequenced in a study of blood T cell repertoires in COVID-19. Sequencing used immunoSEQ multiplex PCR; TCRdb keeps in-frame clones, though not all of them. The data hold 80,000 to 130,000 clones, with around nine tenths observed a single time. The specimen sequenced was peripheral blood. These receptors all come from a man aged 70-80 years with acute or convalescent COVID-19.

Notes on this clone: One end of the junction fails to match germline, which may point to a read error. The J gene is TRBJ1-2, the V gene TRBV30, with D possibly TRBD1 on 5 matching bases. The CDR3 has 14 residues. Germline CDR1 reads GTSNPN; CDR2 reads SVGIG (reference sequence). The CDR3 loop reads CAWSPPGLRGKGSF. The CDR3 nucleotides are TGTGCCTGGAGTCCACCGGGACTTAGGGGTAAAGGGTCCTTC.

The rearrangement links TRBV7-2 to TRBJ2-5, with 13 bases that match TRBD2. There are 17 residues in the CDR3. V trimming: 5 bases; J trimming: 2 bases; junction bases outside the gene matches: 8. CDR1 is SGHTA, CDR2 FQGNSA, per germline. The CDR3 reads CASSPPGLAGRQETQYF. The CDR3 nucleotides read TGTGCCAGCAGCCCACCGGGACTAGCGGGGAGACAAGAGACCCAGTACTTC.

The V call is TRBV7-9, the J call TRBJ2-1; 13 bases map to TRBD2. After removal of 4 bases from V and 4 bases from J, the junction contained 1 base not matched to a gene. The CDR3 loop spans 15 amino acids. Looked up from germline, CDR1 is SEHNR and CDR2 is FQNEAQ (reference sequence). The CDR3: CASSSGLAGYNEQFF. CDR3 coding DNA: TGTGCCAGCAGCTCGGGACTAGCGGGATACAATGAGCAGTTCTTC.

V and J are TRBV27 and TRBJ1-5; possible D gene TRBD1, 6 bases. V was trimmed by 4 bases and J by 1 base, leaving 14 bases between them. CDR1 and CDR2 (germline): MNHEY, SMNVEV (reference sequence). The CDR3 contains 16 residues. The DNA of the CDR3 is TGTGCCAGCAGTTCCTTTACACAGGGAAGCAATCAGCCCCAGCATTTT. Its translation: CASSSFTQGSNQPQHF.

V usage is TRBV25-1 and J usage is TRBJ2-7, with TRBD1 matching over 7 bases. The germline CDR1 and CDR2 sequences are MGHDK and SYGVNS. The CDR3 loop spans 14 amino acids. The junction had 10 bases not matched to a gene; V was cut back by 6 bases and J by 5 bases. As DNA, the CDR3 is TGTGCCAGCAGGCCCTGGGGACAGCCCCACGAGCAGTACTTC. It codes for CASRPWGQPHEQYF.

Written as DNA, the CDR3 is TGTGCCAGCAGCTTACCGTCAAATGCGGGACTTATAAACATTCAGTACTTC. Translation: CASSLPSNAGLINIQYF. The chain is built from TRBV11-2 and TRBJ2-4; the D gene is possibly TRBD2 (6 bases). The CDR3 loop spans 17 amino acids. Germline loops: CDR1 SGHAT, CDR2 FQNNGV. Trimming took off 2 bases at V and 6 bases at J, with 20 bases between the two ends.

The chain employs TRBV6-5 and TRBJ1-5; TRBD1 matches 8 bases. CDR3 size: 14 residues. V was clipped by 8 bases and J by 7 bases; unmatched bases: 10. CDR1 and CDR2 (germline): MNHEY, SVGAGI. Here the CDR3 reads CASEPGGAEQPQHF. Here the CDR3 DNA reads TGTGCCAGCGAACCAGGGGGCGCAGAACAGCCCCAGCATTTT.

The chain employs TRBV27 and TRBJ1-2; 7 nucleotides line up with TRBD1. CDR1 MNHEY and CDR2 SMNVEV come from the germline V gene (reference sequence). J lost 10 bases, V lost 5 bases, and 10 bases had no gene match. The CDR3 is made up of 13 amino acids. CDR3 region: CASSPPDRDVYTF. The DNA for the CDR3 is TGTGCCAGCAGTCCTCCTGACAGGGACGTCTACACCTTC.

This chain uses TRBV11-3 with TRBJ2-5; maybe TRBD1 (5 bases). The germline V and J ends were trimmed by 8 bases and 4 bases, with 11 bases remaining between them. Per the germline V gene, CDR1 is SGHNT and CDR2 is YENEEA. This CDR3 contains 12 residues. In DNA, the CDR3 is TGTGCCAGCCTAGGGCAGGGAGAGACCCAGTACTTC. Protein product: CASLGQGETQYF.

This rearrangement joins TRBV27 to TRBJ1-1, with D possibly matching TRBD1 (5 bases). Trimming took off 3 bases at V and 5 bases at J, with 10 bases between the two ends. The V gene's germline CDR1 is MNHEY and CDR2 SMNVEV (reference sequence). The CDR3 runs to 13 residues. The CDR3 DNA follows: TGTGCCAGCAGTTTTGGGCGGGGGACTGAAGCTTTCTTT. Amino acids: CASSFGRGTEAFF.

This clone was seen only once. V is TRBV6-2 or TRBV6-3 and J is TRBJ1-1, with 8 bases lining up with TRBD1. The germline CDR1 and CDR2 sequences are MNHEY and SVGEGT. The CDR3 has 14 residues. V dropped 5 bases and J dropped 8; count of bases not matched to a gene: 10. CDR3 sequence: CASSLTRGQPEAFF. The CDR3 coding sequence is TGTGCCAGCAGTCTTACCAGGGGGCAGCCGGAAGCTTTCTTT.

The J gene is TRBJ1-2, the V gene TRBV3-1 (or the pseudogene TRBV3-2); possible D gene TRBD1, 6 bases. CDR1 and CDR2 (germline): LGHDT, YNNKEL (reference sequence). V was pared by 5 bases and J by 1 base, with 17 bases between. This CDR3 has 16 amino acids. CDR3 sequence: CASSTDSLVGNYGYTF. The CDR3 region has the DNA TGTGCCAGCAGCACGGACAGCCTCGTGGGTAACTATGGCTACACCTTC.

This rearrangement joins TRBV27 to TRBJ2-1; no firm D call. This CDR3 spans 14 amino acids. V lost 1 base to trimming and J lost 0 bases, with 4 bases between them. Germline CDR1 MNHEY, CDR2 SMNVEV (reference sequence). DNA for the CDR3: TGTGCCAGCAGTTTATTTAGCTCCTACAATGAGCAGTTCTTC. As protein: CASSLFSSYNEQFF.

The V call is TRBV4-3, the J call TRBJ2-1; D is unclear. Trimming cost V 4 bases and J 5 bases, with 9 bases left between them. This CDR3 is built from 13 residues. The germline gives CDR1 LGHNA, CDR2 YSLEER. CDR3 coding DNA: TGCGCCAGCAGCCCCTGGGCCGACAATGAGCAGTTCTTC. Residues: CASSPWADNEQFF.

The CDR3 loop is CASSLAVLAGVREQFF. The CDR3 nucleotides read TGTGCCAGCAGCTTGGCCGTACTAGCGGGGGTTAGAGAGCAGTTCTTC. The chain employs TRBV5-6 and TRBJ2-1; 11 bases fit TRBD2. The CDR3 is made up of 16 amino acids. Trimming took 0 bases from V and 10 from J; bases not matched to a gene: 9. Germline V gene data show CDR1 as SGHDT and CDR2 as YYEEEE.

The chain employs TRBV5-4 and TRBJ1-4, with no clear D. Germline CDR1 reads SGHNT; CDR2 reads YYREEE (reference sequence). This CDR3 has 16 amino acids. Trimming shortened V by 3 bases and J by 8 bases, and 20 bases separated the two germline ends. The CDR3 sequence: CASSSDPGGVGEKLFF. The CDR3, as DNA: TGTGCCAGCAGCTCCGACCCGGGCGGGGTGGGAGAAAAACTGTTTTTT.

The V and J genes are TRBV25-1 and TRBJ1-4, with 9 bases aligning to TRBD1. The germline V gene has CDR1 MGHDK and CDR2 SYGVNS. The CDR3 has 16 residues. After removal of 6 bases from V and 0 bases from J, the junction contained 5 bases not matched to a gene. CDR3 nucleotides: TGTGCCAGCAGGGGGGACAGGGCCCCAACTAATGAAAAACTGTTTTTT. It specifies CASRGDRAPTNEKLFF. The full variable domain, its missing parts supplied by reference TRBV25-1 and TRBJ1-4, is EADIYQTPRYLVIGTGKKITLECSQTMGHDKMYWYQQDPGMELHLIHYSYGVNSTEKGDLSSESTVSRIRTEHFPLTLESARPSHTSQYLCASRGDRAPTNEKLFFGSGTQLSVL.

CDR3 nucleotide sequence: TGTGCCAGCAGCTTGATCGGCGGCTACGCCAGGGCTGGGGCCAACGTCCTGACTTTC. It codes for CASSLIGGYARAGANVLTF. The genes are TRBV5-6 and TRBJ2-6; perhaps TRBD1 as D (5 bases). This CDR3 is built from 19 residues. The germline V gene has CDR1 SGHDT and CDR2 YYEEEE. V lost 1 base and J 2 bases, leaving 19 bases between the germline ends.

CDR3 protein: CASSSGTGKDTEAFF. CDR3 nucleotide sequence: TGTGCCAGCAGCTCAGGGACAGGGAAGGACACTGAAGCTTTCTTT. V usage is TRBV7-9 and J usage is TRBJ1-1, with 9 bases fitting TRBD1. The CDR3 covers 15 residues. Germline lookup yields CDR1 SEHNR and CDR2 FQNEAQ (reference sequence). V dropped 4 bases and J dropped 3; count of bases not matched to a gene: 6.

The CDR3 loop reads CSVSVGGGLQETQYF. DNA for the CDR3: TGCAGCGTTTCCGTCGGGGGGGGATTACAAGAGACCCAGTACTTC. The rearrangement uses TRBV29-1 and TRBJ2-5; TRBD2 matches at 8 bases. The J segment lost 2 bases and the V segment lost 5 bases, leaving 10 bases of the junction unmatched. Germline values: CDR1 SQVTM, CDR2 ANQGSEA. The CDR3 consists of 15 residues.

J is TRBJ1-1 and V is TRBV28; the D is unclear. Germline CDR1 is MDHEN and CDR2 is SYDVKM. The CDR3 is 15 amino acids. V was trimmed by 2 bases and J by 0 bases, leaving 10 bases between them. For the CDR3, the DNA is TGTGCCAGCAGTTTAGGTGGAGGGATGAACACTGAAGCTTTCTTT. Translated: CASSLGGGMNTEAFF.

CDR3 DNA: TGCAGCGCTCCGACAGGGATGGACACTGAAGCTTTCTTT. Its protein product is CSAPTGMDTEAFF. The genes are TRBV29-1 and TRBJ1-1; 7 bases are shared with TRBD1. CDR3 length: 13 residues. The V segment lost 7 bases and the J segment 3 bases; nucleotides outside the gene matches: 8. Germline-derived CDR1 and CDR2 are SQVTM and ANQGSEA.

The chain uses TRBV7-6 and TRBJ1-1; 7 bases fit TRBD1. V lost 5 bases and J lost 6; bases outside the gene matches: 18. The CDR3 spans 17 residues. Germline values: CDR1 SGHVS, CDR2 FNYEAQ. CDR3 loop: CASSTSGRAGTDAEAFF. As DNA, the CDR3 is TGTGCCAGCAGCACCTCCGGGAGGGCGGGGACAGACGCTGAAGCTTTCTTT.

This clone was counted a few times. The CDR3 sequence: CASSLGGSEISEKLFF. The DNA for the CDR3 is TGTGCCAGCAGCTTGGGGGGGAGCGAGATCTCTGAAAAACTGTTTTTT. The V gene is TRBV7-2, the J gene TRBJ1-4; tentative D call: TRBD1 (5 bases). Germline loops: CDR1 SGHTA, CDR2 FQGNSA. V lost 3 bases to trimming and J lost 7 bases, with 18 bases between them. The CDR3 is 16 amino acids. The complete variable domain, with remaining parts taken from reference TRBV7-2 and TRBJ1-4, reads GAGVSQSPSNKVTEKGKDVELRCDPISGHTALYWYRQSLGQGLEFLIYFQGNSAPDKSGLPSDRFSAERTGGSVSTLTIQRTQQEDSAVYLCASSLGGSEISEKLFFGSGTQLSVL.

The CDR3 spells CATRPSGPSYEQYF. For the CDR3, the DNA is TGTGCCACCAGGCCTAGCGGACCGTCCTACGAGCAGTACTTC. The chain links TRBV15 to TRBJ2-7, with 7 bases identical to TRBD2. Germline assignment: CDR1 LNHNV and CDR2 YYDKDF (reference sequence). V lost 6 bases, J lost 1 base, and 6 bases stayed unmatched. The CDR3 is 14 amino acids.

The chain couples TRBV19 to TRBJ1-5, with D unresolved. V lost 6 bases, J lost 1 base, and 13 bases lay in between. The germline gives CDR1 LNHDA, CDR2 SQIVND (reference sequence). The CDR3 sequence is 15 residues long. This chain's CDR3 is CASREVSGSNQPQHF. In DNA form, the CDR3 reads TGTGCCAGTAGAGAGGTATCGGGAAGCAATCAGCCCCAGCATTTT.